This T cell receptor (beta chain) derives from a study of cytomegalovirus exposure and HLA in healthy donors. Primers included in the PCR were 60 Vbeta and 13 Jbeta primers. Assay used: immunoSEQ multiplex PCR; TCRdb lists only in-frame clones, some missing. This repertoire includes around 190,000 clones. Healthy bone marrow donors made up the donor group. V was clipped by 4 bases and J by 3 bases; unmatched bases: 10. This CDR3 comprises 17 residues. Germline assignment: CDR1 LNHNV and CDR2 YYDKDF (reference sequence). The sequenced sample consisted of PBMCs. The V gene is TRBV15, the J gene TRBJ2-5, with 11 bases that match TRBD2. The sequence derives from a woman aged 25-40 years in good health and CMV-seropositive. CDR3 loop: CATSTTSGAMPEETQYF. The CDR3 DNA is TGTGCCACCAGCACGACTAGCGGGGCTATGCCAGAAGAGACCCAGTACTTC.